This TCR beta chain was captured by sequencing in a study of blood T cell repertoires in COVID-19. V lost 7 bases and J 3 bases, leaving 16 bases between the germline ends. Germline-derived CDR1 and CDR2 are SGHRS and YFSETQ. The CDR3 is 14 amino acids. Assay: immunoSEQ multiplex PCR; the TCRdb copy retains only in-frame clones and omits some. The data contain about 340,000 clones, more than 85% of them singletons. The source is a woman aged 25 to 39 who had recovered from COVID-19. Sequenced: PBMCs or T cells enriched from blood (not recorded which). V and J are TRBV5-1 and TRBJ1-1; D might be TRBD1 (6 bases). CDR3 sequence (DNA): TGCGCCAGCGCGATCACTAGACAGGACACTGAAGCTTTCTTT. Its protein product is CASAITRQDTEAFF.